The 14 T cell receptor beta chains in this list originate from one sample, sequenced in a study of siplizumab effects on memory and regulatory T cells. Only in-frame clones appear in the TCRdb table, and some are missing; sequencing was by immunoSEQ multiplex PCR. The table records about 63,000 clones, around four fifths of them present only once. The sample was memory CD4+ T cells sorted from blood. Every receptor here comes from a human donor in good health.

The chain has TRBV11-2 and TRBJ2-1; possibly TRBD2 for D (5 bases). V was cut by 1 base and J by 10 bases, with 14 bases left in between. CDR3 length: 14 residues. The V gene's germline CDR1 is SGHAT and CDR2 FQNNGV. CDR3 sequence (DNA): TGTGCCAGCAGCTTAGGTTCGGTGGGAGACGAGCAGTTCTTC. Protein: CASSLGSVGDEQFF.

CDR3 coding DNA: TGTGCCAGCTCACCTCTCTTAGCGGGAGGACTAGTCGAGCAGTACTTC. It codes for CASSPLLAGGLVEQYF. The V and J genes are TRBV18 and TRBJ2-7, with TRBD2 matching over 10 bases. V was clipped by 3 bases and J by 6 bases; unmatched bases: 11. Germline V lookup: CDR1 KGHSH, CDR2 LQKENI. The CDR3 runs to 16 residues.

The sample holds a few counts of this clone. The chain combines TRBV5-6 with TRBJ1-1, with D possibly being TRBD1 (5 bases). This CDR3 is 14 amino acids long. V lost 1 base, J lost 4 bases, and 11 bases lay in between. Germline V lookup: CDR1 SGHDT, CDR2 YYEEEE. CDR3 bases: TGTGCCAGCAGCTTGACAAAAAGGGGCACTGAAGCTTTCTTT. Translating it yields CASSLTKRGTEAFF.

This clone turned up a few times. V usage is TRBV11-2 and J usage is TRBJ2-5; 12 bases agree with TRBD2. Germline V CDR1 and CDR2: SGHAT, FQNNGV. The CDR3 has 18 amino acids. V shed 0 bases and J 1 base; nucleotides not matched to a gene: 6. CDR3 sequence: CASSLDRRLAGVQETQYF. CDR3 bases: TGTGCCAGCAGCTTAGATCGGCGACTAGCGGGAGTCCAAGAGACCCAGTACTTC.

The V gene is TRBV7-9, the J gene TRBJ1-1, with D possibly matching TRBD1 (6 bases). The germline V gene has CDR1 SEHNR and CDR2 FQNEAQ (reference sequence). The V gene lost 10 bases and the J gene lost 1 base, with 13 bases spanning the gap. This CDR3 comprises 13 residues. Written as DNA, the CDR3 is TGTGCCACCTTACTGACAGGGAACACTGAAGCTTTCTTT. The encoded protein is CATLLTGNTEAFF.

CDR3 DNA sequence: TGTGCCAGCAGTCGCGAGGGGCGGAAACCCTACGAGCAGTACTTC. The encoded protein is CASSREGRKPYEQYF. The chain links TRBV7-8 to TRBJ2-7, with D possibly called TRBD1 or TRBD2 (5 bases each). CDR3 length: 15 amino acids. CDR1 and CDR2 from the germline V gene are SGHVS and FQNEAQ. V was trimmed by 6 bases and J by 2 bases, leaving 17 bases between them.

V usage is TRBV5-4 and J usage is TRBJ2-1, with 8 positions matching TRBD2. This CDR3 region has 16 residues. The germline CDR1 and CDR2 sequences are SGHNT and YYREEE (reference sequence). V lost 3 bases to trimming and J lost 1 base; unmatched junction nucleotides: 6. The CDR3 is CASSSRGGSSYNEQFF. For the CDR3, the DNA is TGTGCCAGCAGCTCGCGCGGGGGGTCTTCCTACAATGAGCAGTTCTTC.

This clone was seen a handful of times. This chain connects TRBV11-1 to TRBJ2-7, with TRBD2 matching 12 bases. CDR1 is SGHAT and CDR2 is FQDESV in the germline V gene (reference sequence). This CDR3 spans 14 amino acids. Trimming at V came to 5 bases and at J to 4 bases, leaving 3 bases not matched to a gene. The CDR3 spells CASSRTSGIYEQYF. Written as DNA, the CDR3 is TGTGCCAGCAGCCGGACTAGCGGGATATACGAGCAGTACTTC.

The chain combines TRBV27 with TRBJ2-3; 8 bases agree with TRBD1. Germline CDR1 is MNHEY and CDR2 is SMNVEV (reference sequence). There are 17 residues in the CDR3. The trim removed 5 bases at V and 3 bases at J, leaving 13 bases unmatched. The CDR3 reads CASSLYQQGGWTDTQYF. In DNA form, the CDR3 reads TGTGCCAGCAGTCTGTATCAACAGGGGGGATGGACAGATACGCAGTATTTT.

This chain uses TRBV20-1 with TRBJ2-3; D is undetermined. The CDR3 runs 11 residues. Germline values: CDR1 DFQATT, CDR2 SNEGSKA (reference sequence). Trimming pared 5 bases from V and 5 bases from J, leaving 8 bases between. CDR3: CSADRLDTQYF. DNA of the CDR3: TGCAGTGCTGACCGACTAGATACGCAGTATTTT.

V gene TRBV6-1 combines with J gene TRBJ1-4; TRBD1 is a possible D gene (5 bases). V was pared by 6 bases and J by 11 bases, with 19 bases between. The CDR3 is 14 amino acids. The germline V gene has CDR1 MNHNS and CDR2 SASEGT. The CDR3 sequence: CASRPDSGSSKLFF. The CDR3 region has the DNA TGTGCCAGCAGACCCGACAGTGGGTCTTCGAAACTGTTTTTT.

The genes are TRBV6-1 and TRBJ2-2, with D possibly TRBD2 on 5 matching bases. V lost 8 bases and J 5 bases, leaving 15 bases between the germline ends. This CDR3 is 14 amino acids long. Germline CDR1 MNHNS, CDR2 SASEGT. The CDR3, as DNA: TGTGCCAGCGCCGCCGAGGGCGGAACCGGGGAGCTGTTTTTT. This encodes CASAAEGGTGELFF.

This clone is a singleton in its sample. The chain carries TRBV18 and TRBJ1-3; D gene unclear. V dropped 6 bases and J dropped 2 bases, with 14 bases sitting between them. There are 15 residues in the CDR3. The V gene's germline CDR1 is KGHSH and CDR2 LQKENI. CDR3 protein: CASSTPGRAGNTIYF. CDR3 nucleotides: TGTGCCAGCTCCACACCGGGGAGGGCTGGAAACACCATATATTTT.

The rearrangement uses TRBV6-6 and TRBJ1-2; D is uncertain. CDR1 MNHNY and CDR2 SVGAGI come from the germline V gene (reference sequence). CDR3 length: 12 residues. Trimming removed 2 bases from V and 8 bases from J, with 9 bases in between. The CDR3 reads CASSYGIGGYTF. The CDR3 DNA sequence: TGTGCCAGCAGTTACGGGATAGGAGGCTACACCTTC.